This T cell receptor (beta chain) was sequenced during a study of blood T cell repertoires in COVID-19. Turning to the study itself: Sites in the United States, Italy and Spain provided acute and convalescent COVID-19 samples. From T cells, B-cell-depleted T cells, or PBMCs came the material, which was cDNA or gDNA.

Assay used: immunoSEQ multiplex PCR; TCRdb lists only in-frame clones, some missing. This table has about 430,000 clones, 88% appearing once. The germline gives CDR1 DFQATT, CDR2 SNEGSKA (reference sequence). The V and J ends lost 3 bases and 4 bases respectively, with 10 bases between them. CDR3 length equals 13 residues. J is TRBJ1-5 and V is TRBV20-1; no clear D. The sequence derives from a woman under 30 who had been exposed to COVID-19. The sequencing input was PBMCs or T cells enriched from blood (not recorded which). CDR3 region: CSASGGENQPQHF. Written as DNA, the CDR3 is TGCAGTGCTAGTGGTGGTGAGAATCAGCCCCAGCATTTT.